The clone carrying this T cell receptor beta chain was detected ten times or more. Priming of first-strand cDNA relied on TRAV- and TRBV-specific primers (covering alpha and beta chains). With a V-primer adapter and a constant-region primer, TCRs were amplified for about 19 PCR cycles. By in vitro transcription, the isolated mRNA was amplified. TCRdb analysed the reads with MiXCR anew, one entry per CDR3 protein. The repertoire includes roughly 95,000 distinct CDR3 sequences, 20% to 25% of them detected once, and over 10% sits in the top ten. This specimen comes from a study of low-dose radiotherapy and immunotherapy resistance in tumors. Time point indicated: after trial treatment. Treatment described: LDRT plus nivolumab, ipilimumab, low-dose cyclophosphamide and aspirin (RACIN trial). The therapy administered to donors comprised nivolumab, ipilimumab, aspirin, low-dose cyclophosphamide and low-dose radiotherapy.

The TCR sequence derives from a female donor with ovarian cancer. This material consisted of PBMCs, taken after low-dose radiotherapy plus immunotherapy.

CDR3 DNA: TGTGCCAGCAGCCAACCGGGACAGCCGAACACTGAAGCTTTCTTT. It yields the protein CASSQPGQPNTEAFF. The chain links TRBV5-5 to TRBJ1-1; 7 bases agree with TRBD1. Germline values: CDR1 SGHKS, CDR2 YYEKEE (reference sequence). V gave up 4 bases and J gave up 1 base; unmatched junction bases: 7. The CDR3 sequence is 15 residues long.